This TCR beta chain came from a study of T-cell reconstitution after alpha-beta-depleted transplantation in children. This clonotype was seen a handful of times. The authors prepared the TCRbeta library with unique molecular identifiers. TCRdb called the PCR reads again in MiXCR, with one record for every CDR3 protein. Of almost 500,000 distinct CDR3 sequences listed, approximately 13% are singletons. Germline V gene data show CDR1 as SGHAT and CDR2 as FQNNGV. V was shortened by 5 bases and J by 5 bases, with 22 bases between the two germline ends. This CDR3 is built from 17 residues. The source is a human donor who donated a stem cell graft to a child with combined immunodeficiency. The specimen was PBMCs from the stem cell graft donor, collected from the stem cell graft. The rearrangement links TRBV11-2 to TRBJ2-1, with TRBD2 as a possible D gene (5 bases). The CDR3 bases are TGTGCCAGCAGCCGTACTCATGAGGGCCCGGTGAACAATGAGCAGTTCTTC. Translation gives CASSRTHEGPVNNEQFF.